The present T cell receptor (beta chain) was sequenced within a study of identical twins. TCRdb used MiXCR to reprocess the 5' RACE reads, holding one entry per CDR3 protein. This sample has about 530,000 distinct CDR3 sequences, with around 24% found just once. The same sample was also studied in work on yellow fever vaccine responses in identical twins.

This TCR derives from a young woman in good health. What was sequenced was CD4+ T cells sorted from blood.

The chain's CDR3 is CSVARQHSNTEAFF. The CDR3 DNA reads as TGCAGCGTTGCCCGGCAACACTCGAACACTGAAGCTTTCTTT. The V gene is TRBV29-1, the J gene TRBJ1-1; the D is unclear. The CDR3 runs to 14 residues. The germline V gene has CDR1 SQVTM and CDR2 ANQGSEA. V gave up 4 bases and J gave up 1 base, with 13 bases separating them.